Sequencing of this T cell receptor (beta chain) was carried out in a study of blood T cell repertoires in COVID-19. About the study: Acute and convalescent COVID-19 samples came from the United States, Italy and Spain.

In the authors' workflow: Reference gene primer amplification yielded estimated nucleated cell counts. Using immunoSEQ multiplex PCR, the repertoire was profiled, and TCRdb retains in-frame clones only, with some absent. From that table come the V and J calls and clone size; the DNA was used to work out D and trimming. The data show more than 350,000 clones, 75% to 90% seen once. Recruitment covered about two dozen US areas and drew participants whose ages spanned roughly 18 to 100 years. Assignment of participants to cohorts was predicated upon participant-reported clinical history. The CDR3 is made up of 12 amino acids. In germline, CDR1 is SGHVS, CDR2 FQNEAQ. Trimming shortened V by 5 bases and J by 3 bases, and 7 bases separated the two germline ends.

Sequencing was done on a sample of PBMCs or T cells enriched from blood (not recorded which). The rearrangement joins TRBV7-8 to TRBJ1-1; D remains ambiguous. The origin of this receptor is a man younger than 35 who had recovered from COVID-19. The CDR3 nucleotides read TGTGCCAGCAGCCCAGGTTACACTGAAGCTTTCTTT. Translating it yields CASSPGYTEAFF.